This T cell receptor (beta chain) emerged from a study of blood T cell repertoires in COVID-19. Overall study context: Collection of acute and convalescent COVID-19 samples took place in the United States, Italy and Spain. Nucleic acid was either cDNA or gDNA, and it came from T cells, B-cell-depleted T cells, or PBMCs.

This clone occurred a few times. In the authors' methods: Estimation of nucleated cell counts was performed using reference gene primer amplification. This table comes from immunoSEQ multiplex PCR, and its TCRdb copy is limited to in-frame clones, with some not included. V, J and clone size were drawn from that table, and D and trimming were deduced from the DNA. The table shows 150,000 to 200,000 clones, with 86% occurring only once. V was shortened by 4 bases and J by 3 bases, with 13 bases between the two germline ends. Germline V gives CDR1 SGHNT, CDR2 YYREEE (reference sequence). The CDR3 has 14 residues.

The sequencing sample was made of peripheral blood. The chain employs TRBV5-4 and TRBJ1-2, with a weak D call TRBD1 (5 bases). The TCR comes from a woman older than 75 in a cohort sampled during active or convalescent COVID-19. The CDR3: CASSKEGLHYGYTF. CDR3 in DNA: TGTGCCAGCAGCAAGGAGGGGCTCCACTATGGCTACACCTTC. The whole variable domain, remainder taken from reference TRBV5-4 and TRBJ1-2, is ETGVTQSPTHLIKTRGQQVTLRCSSQSGHNTVSWYQQALGQGPQFIFQYYREEENGRGNFPPRFSGLQFPNYSSELNVNALELDDSALYLCASSKEGLHYGYTFGSGTRLTVV.